Listed below are T cell receptor beta chains from one sample, sequenced in a study of PD-L1 blockade in urothelial cancer. Only in-frame clones appear in the TCRdb table, and some are missing; sequencing was by immunoSEQ multiplex PCR. In the table there are approximately 52,000 clones, about three quarters of which are singletons. Source: PBMCs, taken around atezolizumab (anti-PD-L1) treatment. All receptors derive from a man in his sixties or seventies with urothelial cancer. Each CDR3 is given with its conserved first and last residue. The D gene is left open where the match is weak. A row's size may be missing; if present it is once, few, many or a size class.

size: few; V: TRBV21-1; J: TRBJ2-3; D: .; CDR3: CASSFPLAGNPSTDTQYF; DNA: TGTGCCAGCAGCTTCCCACTAGCGGGGAATCCTAGCACAGATACGCAGTATTTT
size: .; V: TRBV19; J: TRBJ2-3; D: .; CDR3: CASSIPVTDTQYF; DNA: TGTGCCAGTAGTATCCCCGTCACAGATACGCAGTATTTT
size: .; V: TRBV18; J: TRBJ2-3; D: TRBD2; CDR3: CASSPLGLAGSSTDTQYF; DNA: TGTGCCAGCTCACCTTTGGGACTAGCGGGGTCTAGCACAGATACGCAGTATTTT
size: .; V: TRBV2; J: TRBJ2-2; D: TRBD2; CDR3: CASSEGVAGGLDGELFF; DNA: TGTGCCAGCAGTGAAGGGGTGGCGGGAGGGCTGGACGGGGAGCTGTTTTTT
size: .; V: TRBV19; J: TRBJ2-1; D: TRBD1; CDR3: CASSGQGGFDEQFF; DNA: TGTGCCAGTAGCGGACAGGGGGGCTTTGATGAGCAGTTCTTC
size: once; V: TRBV7-2; J: TRBJ2-2; D: TRBD2; CDR3: CASSFGTSPGELFF; DNA: TGTGCCAGCAGCTTCGGGACTAGTCCCGGGGAGCTGTTTTTT
size: once; V: TRBV5-4; J: TRBJ1-1; D: .; CDR3: CASSLGTLGTEAFF; DNA: TGTGCCAGCAGCTTGGGAACACTAGGCACTGAAGCTTTCTTT
size: few; V: TRBV11-2; J: TRBJ1-1; D: TRBD1; CDR3: CASSPLTGKDTEAFF; DNA: TGTGCCAGCAGCCCCCTGACAGGGAAGGACACTGAAGCTTTCTTT
size: .; V: TRBV10-3; J: TRBJ1-3; D: TRBD1; CDR3: CATSTRDSRSGNTIYF; DNA: TGTGCCACCTCAACCCGGGACAGTCGCTCTGGAAACACCATATATTTT
size: .; V: TRBV2; J: TRBJ2-7; D: TRBD2; CDR3: CASSFRGGNEQYF; DNA: TGTGCCAGCAGTTTTCGGGGGGGCAACGAGCAGTACTTC
size: .; V: TRBV7-2; J: TRBJ2-7; D: TRBD1; CDR3: CASSLGQGAYEQYF; DNA: TGTGCCAGCAGCTTAGGGCAGGGGGCTTACGAGCAGTACTTC
size: .; V: TRBV6-5; J: TRBJ1-1; D: .; CDR3: CASSLTENTEAFF; DNA: TGTGCCAGCAGCTTGACAGAAAACACTGAAGCTTTCTTT
size: .; V: TRBV11-2; J: TRBJ2-2; D: TRBD1; CDR3: CASRGRTGDVAGELFF; DNA: TGTGCCAGCAGGGGAAGGACAGGGGATGTGGCCGGGGAGCTGTTTTTT
size: .; V: TRBV5-1; J: TRBJ1-1; D: TRBD1; CDR3: CASSLGPGTGGRPNTEAFF; DNA: TGCGCCAGCAGCTTGGGCCCCGGGACAGGGGGTAGACCGAACACTGAAGCTTTCTTT
size: .; V: TRBV5-1; J: TRBJ1-1; D: TRBD1; CDR3: CASSSGHTGALEAFF; DNA: TGCGCCAGCAGCTCAGGCCACACAGGGGCCCTTGAAGCTTTCTTT
size: .; V: TRBV18; J: TRBJ2-3; D: .; CDR3: CASSPDRGTRAGLTDTQYF; DNA: TGTGCCAGCTCACCCGACAGGGGGACTAGAGCGGGTCTCACAGATACGCAGTATTTT
size: .; V: TRBV2; J: TRBJ2-7; D: TRBD1; CDR3: CASSLDRGLPGEQYF; DNA: TGTGCCAGCAGTTTAGACAGGGGACTCCCGGGGGAGCAGTACTTC
size: once; V: TRBV5-1; J: TRBJ2-6; D: .; CDR3: CASSSQYSGANVLTF; DNA: TGCGCCAGCAGCTCACAGTACTCTGGGGCCAACGTCCTGACTTTC
size: .; V: TRBV5-1; J: TRBJ2-5; D: .; CDR3: CASSLKSARETQYF; DNA: TGCGCCAGCAGCTTGAAAAGCGCCCGGGAGACCCAGTACTTC
size: few; V: TRBV5-4; J: TRBJ2-1; D: .; CDR3: CASSRGVGEQFF; DNA: TGTGCCAGCAGCCGGGGAGTGGGCGAGCAGTTCTTC
size: .; V: TRBV5-5; J: TRBJ2-5; D: .; CDR3: CASSLGGPQETQYF; DNA: TGTGCCAGCAGCTTGGGAGGGCCGCAAGAGACCCAGTACTTC
size: .; V: TRBV28; J: TRBJ1-1; D: TRBD1; CDR3: CASSLQGAGGAWTEAFF; DNA: TGTGCCAGCAGCCTACAAGGGGCAGGGGGCGCTTGGACTGAAGCTTTCTTT
size: .; V: TRBV25-1; J: TRBJ1-1; D: .; CDR3: CASSGQTNTEAFF; DNA: TGTGCCAGCAGTGGACAAACGAACACTGAAGCTTTCTTT
size: .; V: TRBV18; J: TRBJ1-1; D: .; CDR3: CASSPPGQNTEAFF; DNA: TGTGCCAGCTCACCCCCGGGACAAAACACTGAAGCTTTCTTT
size: .; V: TRBV6-1; J: TRBJ2-1; D: TRBD2; CDR3: CASSVSSGSYNEQFF; DNA: TGTGCCAGCAGTGTTTCTAGCGGCTCCTACAATGAGCAGTTCTTC
size: .; V: TRBV7-2; J: TRBJ2-7; D: .; CDR3: CASSQGLLYEQYF; DNA: TGTGCCAGCAGCCAGGGACTCCTCTACGAGCAGTACTTC
size: .; V: TRBV5-1; J: TRBJ2-2; D: TRBD1; CDR3: CASSSRPGTGTGELFF; DNA: TGCGCCAGCAGCTCGCGTCCCGGGACAGGGACCGGGGAGCTGTTTTTT
size: .; V: TRBV13; J: TRBJ1-1; D: .; CDR3: CASSSYVNTEAFF; DNA: TGTGCCAGCAGCTCCTATGTGAACACTGAAGCTTTCTTT
size: once; V: TRBV5-4; J: TRBJ2-2; D: TRBD1; CDR3: CASSFAGGNTGELFF; DNA: TGTGCCAGCAGCTTCGCAGGGGGGAACACCGGGGAGCTGTTTTTT
size: once; V: TRBV28; J: TRBJ2-3; D: .; CDR3: CASSSGFTTDTQYF; DNA: TGTGCCAGCAGTTCAGGGTTTACCACAGATACGCAGTATTTT
size: .; V: TRBV5-1; J: TRBJ2-1; D: .; CDR3: CASSLPQTWNNEQFF; DNA: TGCGCCAGCAGCTTGCCCCAGACTTGGAACAATGAGCAGTTCTTC
size: .; V: TRBV9; J: TRBJ2-1; D: TRBD2; CDR3: CASSVTSGRSEQFF; DNA: TGTGCCAGCAGCGTAACTAGCGGGAGGAGTGAGCAGTTCTTC
size: .; V: TRBV29-1; J: TRBJ2-7; D: TRBD1; CDR3: CSVEGQGAYEQYF; DNA: TGCAGCGTTGAGGGACAGGGTGCCTACGAGCAGTACTTC
size: once; V: TRBV9; J: TRBJ2-1; D: .; CDR3: CASSVQVTSLNEQFF; DNA: TGTGCCAGCAGCGTACAGGTTACTAGCCTCAATGAGCAGTTCTTC
size: .; V: TRBV29-1; J: TRBJ2-3; D: TRBD2; CDR3: CSVTSGSVTDTQYF; DNA: TGCAGCGTTACTAGCGGGAGCGTTACAGATACGCAGTATTTT
size: .; V: TRBV29-1; J: TRBJ2-7; D: TRBD1; CDR3: CSVVGTGGSYEQYF; DNA: TGCAGCGTAGTTGGGACAGGGGGTTCCTACGAGCAGTACTTC
size: .; V: TRBV28; J: TRBJ1-5; D: .; CDR3: CASSPGGPNQPQHF; DNA: TGTGCCAGCAGTCCGGGGGGCCCTAATCAGCCCCAGCATTTT
size: .; V: TRBV7-8; J: TRBJ2-3; D: .; CDR3: CASSFNPGTDTQYF; DNA: TGTGCCAGCAGCTTTAATCCAGGGACAGATACGCAGTATTTT
size: once; V: TRBV18; J: TRBJ1-1; D: .; CDR3: CASSPNRNTEAFF; DNA: TGTGCCAGCTCACCAAACAGGAACACTGAAGCTTTCTTT
size: .; V: TRBV27; J: TRBJ2-1; D: TRBD1; CDR3: CASALRDRGNEQFF; DNA: TGTGCCAGCGCTCTCCGGGACAGGGGTAATGAGCAGTTCTTC
size: .; V: TRBV14; J: TRBJ1-5; D: .; CDR3: CASSQAIGQPQHF; DNA: TGTGCCAGCAGCCAAGCCATCGGTCAGCCCCAGCATTTT